The 9 T cell receptor beta chains below come from one sample, sequenced in a study of T-cell reconstitution after alpha-beta-depleted transplantation in children (dated by TCRdb to about 2016). The label giving this sample's treatment or condition can be read as: allogeneic hematopoietic cell transplantation with graft depleted of TCRalphabeta T cells and CD19 B cells. The library was obtained by PCR. TCRdb records Illumina HiSeq 2500 as the sequencer. To normalize quantification of the TCRbeta repertoire, the TCR libraries were built with molecular barcoding that relied on unique molecular identifiers. In TCRdb, the public reads were trimmed at Q25 with fastp and aligned with MiXCR, with productive beta chains retained. When rows share a CDR3 protein, they turn into one entry using the most common DNA and genes. This sample comprises roughly 200,000 distinct CDR3 sequences, 9.5% to 13% of them detected only once. In total, the top ten clones hold roughly 27% of the sample.

Sequencing was performed on PBMCs, taken before TCRalphabeta/CD19-depleted stem cell transplant. The receptors here all came from a child under two years old with acute myeloid leukemia, due to receive a stem cell transplant.

This clonotype has ten or more counts. The J gene is TRBJ2-4, the V gene TRBV9; the match to TRBD2 covers 10 bases. The CDR3 totals 13 residues. The germline V gene encodes CDR1 SGDLS and CDR2 YYNGEE. The junction had 4 bases not matched to a gene; V was cut back by 4 bases and J by 9 bases. The CDR3 DNA sequence: TGTGCCAGCAGCCCCCGGACTAGCGGCATTCAGTACTTC. It yields the protein CASSPRTSGIQYF. Drawing the rest from reference TRBV9 and TRBJ2-4, the complete variable domain is DSGVTQTPKHLITATGQRVTLRCSPRSGDLSVYWYQQSLDQGLQFLIQYYNGEERAKGNILERFSAQQFPDLHSELNLSSLELGDSALYFCASSPRTSGIQYFGAGTRLSVL.

This clonotype was seen only a few times. The chain uses TRBV28 and TRBJ2-1, with 8 bases lining up with TRBD2. CDR1 is MDHEN, CDR2 SYDVKM, per germline. V lost 2 bases and J lost 9; bases outside the gene matches: 9. The CDR3 loop spans 15 amino acids. CDR3 protein: CASSLRKVAGSEQFF. CDR3 coding DNA: TGTGCCAGCAGTTTAAGGAAGGTAGCGGGAAGTGAGCAGTTCTTC. The full variable domain, completed using reference TRBV28 and TRBJ2-1, is DVKVTQSSRYLVKRTGEKVFLECVQDMDHENMFWYRQDPGLGLRLIYFSYDVKMKEKGDIPEGYSVSREKKERFSLILESASTNQTSMYLCASSLRKVAGSEQFFGPGTRLTVL.

This clonotype came up many times. V and J are TRBV3-1 and TRBJ1-4; TRBD1 might be the D (5 bases). Trimming cost V 0 bases and J 2 bases, with 7 bases left between them. Germline CDR1 is LGHDT and CDR2 is YNNKEL (reference sequence). This CDR3 is built from 15 residues. The chain's CDR3 is CASSQEGGTNEKLFF. The CDR3, as DNA: TGTGCCAGCAGCCAAGAGGGGGGGACTAATGAAAAACTGTTTTTT.

Many counts were recorded for this clonotype. This chain links TRBV5-1 with TRBJ2-7, with D tentatively TRBD2 (5 bases). CDR1 and CDR2 from the germline V gene are SGHRS and YFSETQ. The CDR3 runs 14 residues. V lost 2 bases to trimming and J lost 1 base, with 10 bases between them. In DNA, the CDR3 is TGCGCCAGCAGCTTTTTCGGGAATTCCTACGAGCAGTACTTC. Residues: CASSFFGNSYEQYF.

This clonotype was picked up many times. The chain recombines TRBV27 with TRBJ1-6; D is unresolved. V lost 0 bases and J lost 0, with 9 bases in between. CDR3 length: 17 amino acids. Germline loops: CDR1 MNHEY, CDR2 SMNVEV (reference sequence). The CDR3 protein is CASSLSTGSSYNSPLHF. The CDR3 bases are TGTGCCAGCAGTTTATCGACGGGGAGCTCCTATAATTCACCCCTCCACTTT.

This clonotype was seen repeatedly, ten times or more. The chain recombines TRBV12-3 or TRBV12-4 with TRBJ2-2; D remains ambiguous. CDR3 length equals 15 residues. V lost 0 bases to trimming and J lost 2 bases, with 7 bases between them. For the CDR3, the DNA is TGTGCCAGCAGTTTAGCCGACAAAAACACCGGGGAGCTGTTTTTT. Amino acids: CASSLADKNTGELFF.

This clonotype has only a few counts. CDR3 loop: CASSADREIYEQYF. The CDR3 coding sequence is TGCGCCAGCAGCGCCGACCGGGAGATCTACGAGCAGTACTTC. The chain uses TRBV5-1 and TRBJ2-7, with D maybe TRBD2 (6 bases). Trimming cost V 4 bases and J 3 bases, with 14 bases left between them. The germline CDR1 and CDR2 sequences are SGHRS and YFSETQ. The CDR3 contains 14 residues.

Ten or more counts support this clonotype. The chain has TRBV7-8 and TRBJ2-2; D remains ambiguous. Germline loops: CDR1 SGHVS, CDR2 FQNEAQ. The CDR3 is 15 residues long. The V and J ends lost 3 bases and 1 base respectively, with 9 bases between them. The CDR3 loop is CASSFEMLNTGELFF. The CDR3 coding sequence is TGTGCCAGCAGCTTTGAAATGTTGAACACCGGGGAGCTGTTTTTT.

At least ten counts were recorded for this clonotype. The J gene is TRBJ2-1, the V gene TRBV15, with 7 nucleotides matching TRBD2. J gave up 5 bases and V 0 bases, and 7 bases lay outside the gene matches. CDR1 LNHNV and CDR2 YYDKDF come from the germline V gene (reference sequence). The CDR3 spans 16 residues. CDR3 region: CATSRDRASGHNEQFF. CDR3 bases: TGTGCCACCAGCAGAGATAGGGCTAGCGGCCACAATGAGCAGTTCTTC.